Each of the 10 T cell receptor beta chains below was sequenced from the same sample in a study of blood T cell repertoires in COVID-19. The protocol was immunoSEQ multiplex PCR, while the TCRdb copy is restricted to in-frame clones and leaves out a portion. The repertoire consists of some 110,000 clones, with around 84% occurring once and the leading ten covering 15% to 17%. The sequenced material came from peripheral blood. The receptors shown here come from a woman over 75 with acute or convalescent COVID-19.

This clone has just a few counts. Other DNA sequences in this specimen translate into the identical CDR3. This chain joins TRBV2 and TRBJ1-2; D gene unclear. V lost 6 bases, J lost 4 bases, and 9 bases lay in between. Germline values: CDR1 SNHLY, CDR2 FYNNEI. The CDR3 covers 12 residues. The CDR3 loop is CASRGGPYGYTF. As DNA, the CDR3 is TGTGCCAGCAGGGGAGGGCCCTATGGCTACACCTTC.

The V call is TRBV7-9, the J call TRBJ1-3; TRBD1 agrees at 7 bases. The CDR3 length is 15 residues. Per germline, CDR1 SEHNR and CDR2 FQNEAQ (reference sequence). V was pared by 4 bases and J by 9 bases, with 12 bases of the junction left unmatched. CDR3 protein: CASSSTGQAGGTIYF. CDR3 in DNA: TGTGCCAGCAGCTCCACCGGACAGGCTGGGGGCACCATATATTTT.

V and J are TRBV2 and TRBJ1-4; D is uncertain. This CDR3 is built from 12 residues. Germline CDR1 and CDR2: SNHLY and FYNNEI. Trimming removed 1 base from V and 6 bases from J, with 3 bases in between. CDR3 loop: CASSEVDEKLFF. In nucleotides, the CDR3 is TGTGCCAGCAGTGAAGTAGATGAAAAACTGTTTTTT.

The CDR3 region is CASGSITGELFF. CDR3 DNA sequence: TGCGCCAGCGGTAGCATCACCGGGGAGCTGTTTTTT. The chain employs TRBV10-1 and TRBJ2-2; D uncertain. The CDR3 is made up of 12 amino acids. The ends were cut back, 8 bases at V and 4 bases at J, with 8 bases in the middle. CDR1 is WNHNN, CDR2 SYGVQD, per germline (reference sequence).

The gene calls are TRBV18 and TRBJ1-5, with 7 bases lining up with TRBD1. CDR3 size: 14 residues. Germline CDR1 reads KGHSH; CDR2 reads LQKENI. Trimming removed 3 bases from V and 7 bases from J; junction bases left unmatched: 6. CDR3 sequence reads: CASSPGQNIQPQHF. The DNA of the CDR3 is TGTGCCAGCTCACCGGGACAGAATATCCAGCCCCAGCATTTT.

This clone is a singleton in its sample. The chain joins TRBV6-5 to TRBJ1-6; 7 bases map to TRBD1. With 4 bases clipped from V and 4 bases from J, the junction kept 1 base outside the gene matches. Per germline, CDR1 MNHEY and CDR2 SVGAGI. The CDR3 is 14 amino acids. CDR3 sequence reads: CASSLTGYNSPLHF. The CDR3 nucleotides read TGTGCCAGCAGTTTGACAGGGTATAATTCACCCCTCCACTTT.

The chain recombines TRBV7-2 with TRBJ2-7; 9 bases match TRBD2. CDR1 SGHTA and CDR2 FQGNSA come from the germline V gene. The CDR3 is 13 amino acids. The junction had 5 bases not matched to a gene; V was cut back by 6 bases and J by 5 bases. DNA for the CDR3: TGTGCCAGCAGTAGAGCGGGAGGAAACGAGCAGTACTTC. Translation: CASSRAGGNEQYF.

The table lists this clone with a count of one. The chain recombines TRBV6-5 with TRBJ1-4, with TRBD1 matching over 12 bases. Germline CDR1 is MNHEY and CDR2 is SVGAGI. V shed 2 bases and J 9 bases; nucleotides not matched to a gene: 1. This CDR3 has 14 amino acids. The CDR3 sequence is CASSYRDRGQKLFF. The CDR3 DNA reads as TGTGCCAGCAGTTACCGGGACAGGGGGCAAAAACTGTTTTTT.

The chain joins TRBV6-2 or TRBV6-3 to TRBJ1-1; D gene unclear. CDR1 and CDR2 (germline): MNHEY, SVGEGT. V was cut by 6 bases and J by 6 bases, with 11 bases left in between. The CDR3 is 12 amino acids. CDR3 residues: CASSPGRSEAFF. The CDR3 nucleotides are TGTGCCAGCAGCCCGGGCCGGTCTGAAGCTTTCTTT.

The rearrangement links TRBV29-1 to TRBJ2-1; TRBD2 aligns across 14 bases. Looked up from germline, CDR1 is SQVTM and CDR2 is ANQGSEA. Unmatched junction bases numbered 9, after V lost 7 bases and J lost 10 bases. The CDR3 covers 14 residues. DNA of the CDR3: TGCAGCGCCTCCGGGACTAGCGGGAGAGGAGAGCAGTTCTTC. Residues: CSASGTSGRGEQFF.